This is a list of T cell receptor beta chains from one sample in a study of blood T cell repertoires in COVID-19. Libraries were prepared by immunoSEQ multiplex PCR; TCRdb keeps only in-frame clonotypes and omits some of them. This sample has hundreds of thousands of clones, with nearly 90% found just once. Sequences were obtained from peripheral blood. The receptors were sampled from a man younger than 35 with active or convalescent COVID-19. Each CDR3 is given with its conserved first and last residue. D genes are given only for firm matches. Clone size is not always given. Where it is, it says once, few, many or a class for expanded clones.

V gene: TRBV5-4
D gene: TRBD2
clone size: once
J gene: TRBJ2-1
CDR3 DNA: TGTGCCAGCAGCGTGGGACTAGCGGGAGGTTACAATGAGCAGTTCTTC
CDR3 protein: CASSVGLAGGYNEQFF

V gene: TRBV30
D gene: TRBD1
clone size: NA
J gene: TRBJ1-3
CDR3 DNA: TGTGCCTGGGCCGGGACAGGTGGAAACACCATATATTTT
CDR3 protein: CAWAGTGGNTIYF

V gene: TRBV27
D gene: NA
clone size: few
J gene: TRBJ1-1
CDR3 DNA: TGTGCCAGCACTCCGGGACTGTGGGCTTTCTTT
CDR3 protein: CASTPGLWAFF

V gene: TRBV4-1
D gene: NA
clone size: NA
J gene: TRBJ2-5
CDR3 DNA: TGCGCCACCAGAGGCGTCGGGGGAACCCAAGAGACCCAGTACTTC
CDR3 protein: CATRGVGGTQETQYF

V gene: TRBV6-2/TRBV6-3
D gene: NA
clone size: once
J gene: TRBJ2-7
CDR3 DNA: TGTGCCAGCAGTTACGGGGGGATGGGCTCCTACGAGCAGTACTTC
CDR3 protein: CASSYGGMGSYEQYF

V gene: TRBV9
D gene: NA
clone size: NA
J gene: TRBJ1-1
CDR3 DNA: TGTGCCAGCAGCGCCGCACAATCCCTTGAAGCTTTCTTT
CDR3 protein: CASSAAQSLEAFF

V gene: TRBV14
D gene: NA
clone size: NA
J gene: TRBJ1-1
CDR3 DNA: TGTGCCAGCAGCCAGCGGGGGGCTGAAGCTTTCTTT
CDR3 protein: CASSQRGAEAFF

V gene: TRBV2
D gene: TRBD1
clone size: once
J gene: TRBJ1-1
CDR3 DNA: TGTGCCAGCAGTTCTCGGGGACAGGGAAACACTGAAGCTTTCTTT
CDR3 protein: CASSSRGQGNTEAFF

V gene: TRBV30
D gene: TRBD1
clone size: NA
J gene: TRBJ2-3
CDR3 DNA: TGTGCCTGGCTTAGACAGGGGGTTAGCACAGATACGCAGTATTTT
CDR3 protein: CAWLRQGVSTDTQYF

V gene: TRBV6-5
D gene: NA
clone size: few
J gene: TRBJ1-6
CDR3 DNA: TGTGCCAGCAGTTACCAGGGTAGCAATTCACCCCTCCACTTT
CDR3 protein: CASSYQGSNSPLHF

V gene: TRBV30
D gene: NA
clone size: NA
J gene: TRBJ1-6
CDR3 DNA: TGTGCCTGGAGGAAGGGGAATTCACCCCTCCACTTT
CDR3 protein: CAWRKGNSPLHF

V gene: TRBV7-6
D gene: NA
clone size: NA
J gene: TRBJ2-5
CDR3 DNA: TGTGCCAGCAGCCTCTGGGGGGTTGGCAGTTCGTACCAAGAGACCCAGTACTTC
CDR3 protein: CASSLWGVGSSYQETQYF

V gene: TRBV5-1
D gene: NA
clone size: NA
J gene: TRBJ2-1
CDR3 DNA: TGCGCCAGCAGCTTAATGTTACAGAGCTCCTACAATGAGCAGTTCTTC
CDR3 protein: CASSLMLQSSYNEQFF

V gene: TRBV2
D gene: NA
clone size: NA
J gene: TRBJ1-5
CDR3 DNA: TGTGCCAGCAGGGAGGGTCGGGGACAGCCCCAGCATTTT
CDR3 protein: CASREGRGQPQHF

V gene: TRBV12-5
D gene: TRBD1
clone size: NA
J gene: TRBJ2-2
CDR3 DNA: TGTGCTAGTGGTTTGGGGACAGGTACGAACACCGGGGAGCTGTTTTTT
CDR3 protein: CASGLGTGTNTGELFF

V gene: TRBV12-3/TRBV12-4
D gene: NA
clone size: NA
J gene: TRBJ1-2
CDR3 DNA: TGTGCCAGCAGTCAGGGGTTGGACTATGGCTACACCTTC
CDR3 protein: CASSQGLDYGYTF

V gene: TRBV7-9
D gene: NA
clone size: NA
J gene: TRBJ2-1
CDR3 DNA: TGTGCCAGCAGCTTAGAGTCCAGGGGCTCCTACAATGAGCAGTTCTTC
CDR3 protein: CASSLESRGSYNEQFF

V gene: TRBV27
D gene: TRBD1
clone size: NA
J gene: TRBJ1-2
CDR3 DNA: TGTGCCAGCAGCCAGCAGACAGGGGATGGCTATGGCTACACCTTC
CDR3 protein: CASSQQTGDGYGYTF

V gene: TRBV12-1
D gene: NA
clone size: NA
J gene: TRBJ1-2
CDR3 DNA: TGTGCCAGCAGCTTTGCCGGGGTGGGCTATGGCTACACCTTC
CDR3 protein: CASSFAGVGYGYTF

V gene: TRBV30
D gene: NA
clone size: NA
J gene: TRBJ2-1
CDR3 DNA: TGTGCCTGGAGTTTCGGAGGGAAAAAGGACAATGAGCAGTTCTTC
CDR3 protein: CAWSFGGKKDNEQFF

V gene: TRBV5-1
D gene: NA
clone size: NA
J gene: TRBJ2-7
CDR3 DNA: TGCGCCAGCAGCCCGGAGGCCAGATACGAGCAGTACTTC
CDR3 protein: CASSPEARYEQYF

V gene: TRBV27
D gene: TRBD1
clone size: NA
J gene: TRBJ1-2
CDR3 DNA: TGTGCCAGCAGTTTATCGGCAGGGGGATCGGATGGCTACACCTTC
CDR3 protein: CASSLSAGGSDGYTF

V gene: TRBV10-3
D gene: NA
clone size: NA
J gene: TRBJ1-2
CDR3 DNA: TGTGCCATCAGTGAGTCCGGGGCGGGACCGGACTATGGCTACACCTTC
CDR3 protein: CAISESGAGPDYGYTF

V gene: TRBV12-5
D gene: TRBD2
clone size: once
J gene: TRBJ2-3
CDR3 DNA: TGTGCTAGTGGCTTGCGGGGGATAGATACGCAGTATTTT
CDR3 protein: CASGLRGIDTQYF

V gene: TRBV4-1
D gene: NA
clone size: NA
J gene: TRBJ1-2
CDR3 DNA: TGCGCCAGCAGCCAAGATCTTGGCAGGGACTATGGCTACACCTTC
CDR3 protein: CASSQDLGRDYGYTF

V gene: TRBV28
D gene: NA
clone size: few
J gene: TRBJ2-3
CDR3 DNA: TGTGCCAGCAGTTTTAGAGGAGCGGAGCGCACAGATACGCAGTATTTT
CDR3 protein: CASSFRGAERTDTQYF

V gene: TRBV6-5
D gene: NA
clone size: NA
J gene: TRBJ1-1
CDR3 DNA: TGTGCCAGCAGTTACTCCCGGGTGATGAACACTGAAGCTTTCTTT
CDR3 protein: CASSYSRVMNTEAFF

V gene: TRBV27
D gene: TRBD2
clone size: NA
J gene: TRBJ2-7
CDR3 DNA: TGTGCCAGCAGTAAGCCTAGCGGGAGCCCCTACGAGCAGTACTTC
CDR3 protein: CASSKPSGSPYEQYF

V gene: TRBV30
D gene: TRBD1
clone size: NA
J gene: TRBJ1-1
CDR3 DNA: TGTGCCCGACAGGGGGTAGGAACTGAAGCTTTCTTT
CDR3 protein: CARQGVGTEAFF

V gene: TRBV9
D gene: TRBD2
clone size: NA
J gene: TRBJ2-3
CDR3 DNA: TGTGCCAGCAGCGGGCCCGGGGGGGCCGGGTCTACGCAGTATTTT
CDR3 protein: CASSGPGGAGSTQYF

V gene: TRBV7-9
D gene: NA
clone size: NA
J gene: TRBJ1-2
CDR3 DNA: TGTGCCAGCAGCTCCATCGAACGGGGCTATGGCTACACCTTC
CDR3 protein: CASSSIERGYGYTF

V gene: TRBV13
D gene: NA
clone size: once
J gene: TRBJ1-1
CDR3 DNA: TGTGCCAGCAGCTTAGTGAGGAACACTGAAGCTTTCTTT
CDR3 protein: CASSLVRNTEAFF

V gene: TRBV28
D gene: TRBD1
clone size: NA
J gene: TRBJ1-6
CDR3 DNA: TGTGCCAGCAGGACAGGGGTGTCATCACCCCTCCACTTT
CDR3 protein: CASRTGVSSPLHF

V gene: TRBV5-1
D gene: NA
clone size: NA
J gene: TRBJ1-1
CDR3 DNA: TGCGCCAGCGGCCCGCCGGGACAGAACACTGAAGCTTTCTTT
CDR3 protein: CASGPPGQNTEAFF

V gene: TRBV10-3
D gene: NA
clone size: NA
J gene: TRBJ1-1
CDR3 DNA: TGTGCCATCAGCACCGGGGATAAGGGTTACACTGAAGCTTTCTTT
CDR3 protein: CAISTGDKGYTEAFF

V gene: TRBV6-4
D gene: TRBD1
clone size: NA
J gene: TRBJ1-2
CDR3 DNA: TGTGCCAGCAGTGACTCGTTAGAACGGACAGGGCTCTTC
CDR3 protein: CASSDSLERTGLF

V gene: TRBV4-3
D gene: TRBD2
clone size: few
J gene: TRBJ2-1
CDR3 DNA: TGCGCCAGCAGCCAAGATTTCCTCGCGACTAGCAAGTATGAGCAGTTCTTC
CDR3 protein: CASSQDFLATSKYEQFF

V gene: TRBV12-3/TRBV12-4
D gene: NA
clone size: NA
J gene: TRBJ2-3
CDR3 DNA: TGTGCCAGCAGTCGGACTGGGACAGATACGCAGTATTTT
CDR3 protein: CASSRTGTDTQYF

V gene: TRBV7-2
D gene: TRBD1
clone size: NA
J gene: TRBJ1-2
CDR3 DNA: TGTGCCAGCAGCTTAGGGACAGGTTACAAGCATTATGGCTACACCTTC
CDR3 protein: CASSLGTGYKHYGYTF

V gene: TRBV11-2
D gene: NA
clone size: NA
J gene: TRBJ2-5
CDR3 DNA: TGTGCCAGCAGCCTCCGATCCGGGGCCCAGTACTTC
CDR3 protein: CASSLRSGAQYF

V gene: TRBV27
D gene: TRBD1
clone size: few
J gene: TRBJ1-4
CDR3 DNA: TGTGCCAGCAGTCTCATGACAGGGATAGATGAAAAACTGTTTTTT
CDR3 protein: CASSLMTGIDEKLFF